This T cell receptor (beta chain) was captured by sequencing in a study of cytomegalovirus exposure and HLA in healthy donors. Turning to the study itself: A preliminary data release comprised approximately 85 million unique TCRs obtained from HLA-typed donors.

Germline assignment: CDR1 GTSNPN and CDR2 SVGIG (reference sequence). This CDR3 comprises 13 residues. The V and J ends lost 5 bases and 5 bases, in that order; junction bases with no gene match: 5. A note on this clone: Its target is unknown.

Broader study findings: TCR beta sequences reportedly predicted most subjects' HLA-A and HLA-B alleles accurately.

PCR employed 60 Vbeta and 13 Jbeta primers. Sequencing was performed with immunoSEQ multiplex PCR; in TCRdb, only in-frame clones are kept and a portion is missing. The repertoire consists of 200,000 to 250,000 clones, with 82% occurring once and the leading ten covering around 5.7%. This chain joins TRBV30 and TRBJ1-1; 10 positions match TRBD1. This TCR derives from a woman between 40 and 55 years old in good health and CMV-seropositive. The specimen was PBMCs. The CDR3 region is CAWDGQGGTEAFF. For the CDR3, the DNA is TGTGCCTGGGACGGACAGGGGGGAACTGAAGCTTTCTTT. The full variable domain, its missing parts supplied by reference TRBV30 and TRBJ1-1, is SQTIHQWPATLVQPVGSPLSLECTVEGTSNPNLYWYRQAAGRGLQLLFYSVGIGQISSEVPQNLSASRPQDRQFILSSKKLLLSDSGFYLCAWDGQGGTEAFFGQGTRLTVV.